This is a list of T cell receptor beta chains from one sample in a study of T cells in Graves' hyperthyroidism and ophthalmopathy. TCRdb re-called the multiplex PCR reads through MiXCR, storing one row per CDR3 protein. The sample has 300,000 to 400,000 distinct CDR3 sequences; approximately 17% are singletons. Sample: blood. These receptors all come from a man aged 18-30 years with Graves' ophthalmopathy. Both conserved end residues are part of each CDR3. The order of the fields is V gene, D gene, J gene, clone size, CDR3 DNA, CDR3 protein. D genes are given only for firm matches. Clone size is stated in some rows and not others, as once, few, many or a class when expanded.

>TRBV28|-|TRBJ1-5|many
TGTGCCAGCAGTTTATTGGACGGGAATCAGCCCCAGCATTTT
CASSLLDGNQPQHF
>TRBV5-1|TRBD1|TRBJ1-1|many
TGCGCCAGCAGCTTGGCGACAGGGGGAGGAACTGAAGCTTTCTTT
CASSLATGGGTEAFF
>TRBV5-1|-|TRBJ2-7|many
TGCGCCAGCAGCGGCTGGCCGGATTCCTACGAGCAGTACTTC
CASSGWPDSYEQYF
>TRBV6-1|TRBD1|TRBJ1-6|-
TGTGCCAGCAGGACAGATACAGGGGTCCCAACCTATAATTCACCCCTCCACTTT
CASRTDTGVPTYNSPLHF
>TRBV28|-|TRBJ1-5|few
TGTGCCAGCAGTTTCAAGGGACAGCCCCAGCATTTT
CASSFKGQPQHF
>TRBV29-1|-|TRBJ2-7|many
TGCAGCGTTGCCGAGTCGCAATCCTACGAGCAGTACTTC
CSVAESQSYEQYF
>TRBV18|-|TRBJ1-1|many
TGTGCCAGCTCACCACCGGCAGGCAACACTGAAGCTTTCTTT
CASSPPAGNTEAFF
>TRBV6-1|-|TRBJ1-1|few
TGTGCCAGCAGTATGGTCGCGAACACTGAAGCTTTCTTT
CASSMVANTEAFF
>TRBV9|TRBD1|TRBJ1-5|-
TGTGCCAGCAGCCACAGGGGGGTAGGGCCCCAGCATTTT
CASSHRGVGPQHF
>TRBV18|-|TRBJ1-2|few
TGTGCCAGCTCTCCCTCCGAGGCCACTATGCGCTACACCTTC
CASSPSEATMRYTF
>TRBV3-1|-|TRBJ2-7|many
TGTGCCAGCAGCCAAGAGGAGGGTAGGTACGAGCAGTACTTC
CASSQEEGRYEQYF
>TRBV18|-|TRBJ1-6|many
TGTGCCAGCTCACCCGGGGAAAATTCACCCCTCCACTTT
CASSPGENSPLHF
>TRBV5-1|-|TRBJ2-3|many
TGCGCCAGCAGCCCGGGCTTTACCCAGCGGACAGATACGCAGTATTTT
CASSPGFTQRTDTQYF
>TRBV11-3|-|TRBJ2-3|-
TGTGCCAGCAGCCTAGGCAGGGCTCCAGATACGCAGTATTTT
CASSLGRAPDTQYF
>TRBV3-1|-|TRBJ1-2|many
TGTGCCAGCAGCCCCTCGGGGGGTTTGAGCGGCTACACCTTC
CASSPSGGLSGYTF
>TRBV6-1|TRBD2|TRBJ2-5|few
TGTGCCAGCACCACGGGGGGAATGTTGGAGACCCAGTACTTC
CASTTGGMLETQYF
>TRBV7-9|TRBD2|TRBJ2-7|many
TGTGCCAGCAGCATAAATAGCGGGGAGCCCTACGAGCAGTACTTC
CASSINSGEPYEQYF